This TCR beta chain was recorded in a study of Graves' ophthalmopathy and Graves' hyperthyroidism. RNA transcripts were the source from which TCR beta CDR3 regions were amplified. Amplification began with first-round RT-PCR using HTBI primers, then second-round multiplex PCR was performed. One entry per CDR3 protein, called by TCRdb with MiXCR from the multiplex PCR reads. Of approximately 1.2 million distinct CDR3 sequences listed, less than 45% are singletons. Findings of the study overall: Both an approximately 69% sensitivity and an approximately 72% specificity characterized the model's predictions of ophthalmopathy progression. The blood repertoire also included most expanded thyroid clonotypes above 0.001 frequency. Using a 13-signature model, the authors split ophthalmopathy from stable hyperthyroidism, with 85% to 90% sensitivity and 70% to 83% specificity.

Hyperthyroidism cases were recent diagnoses of under 2 months' duration in people aged 18 to 65. Points on this clonotype: Its antigen is unidentified. Mismatch with germline at one junction end may stem from a read error.

In germline, CDR1 is SSHAT, CDR2 FNYEAQ (reference sequence). CDR3 length equals 16 residues. Sequencing was performed on peripheral blood or thyroid tissue (not recorded which). This TCR derives from an adult man with Graves' hyperthyroidism. The chain combines TRBV7-7 with TRBJ2-1, with 7 nucleotides matching TRBD1. The DNA of the CDR3 is TGTGCTAGCAGTCCCAAAGGGGGCAGCTTCGTGGATGAGCAGTTCTTC. Its translation: CASSPKGGSFVDEQFF.